The clone carrying this T cell receptor (beta chain) was picked up a small number of times. Its matching antigen is unknown. Sequencing of the DNA from cultured CD4+ T cells was carried out with the Oncomine TCR Beta short-read assay. TCRdb reanalysed the PCR reads using MiXCR and keeps one entry per CDR3 protein. Of 20,000 to 25,000 distinct CDR3 sequences listed, around 40% are singletons. Trimming left V 6 bases short and J 8 bases short, with 10 bases between. The CDR3 spans 11 residues. Germline V gives CDR1 MNHNS, CDR2 SASEGT. Treatment in this sample: roughly 10-day PBMC culture with coronavirus spike peptide pools or control peptides (ViraFEST assay). IL-2 at 10 IU/ml and peptide pools at roughly 11 ug/ml were added to PBMCs cultured at a few million per well. The data belong to a study of vaccination and CD4 T cells after COVID-19.

The genes are TRBV6-1 and TRBJ1-1; no clear D gene. This TCR came from a human donor who had recovered from COVID-19. The material sequenced was CD4+ T cells from blood, cultured in vitro, taken before SARS-CoV-2 vaccination. In DNA, the CDR3 is TGTGCCAGCAGGACGGTATCAGAAGCTTTCTTT. Translating it yields CASRTVSEAFF.